These 10 T cell receptor beta chains were sequenced from one sample in a study of blood T cell repertoires in COVID-19. Libraries were prepared by immunoSEQ multiplex PCR; TCRdb keeps only in-frame clonotypes and omits some of them. The sample holds about 60,000 clones, about 77% seen once. Sequencing was carried out using peripheral blood. The receptor source for this set is a human donor in a cohort sampled during active COVID-19.

This clone was recorded once. The rearrangement joins TRBV7-2 to TRBJ2-7; TRBD1 is a possible D gene (6 bases). With 2 bases removed from V and 2 bases from J, the gap between germline ends came to 13 bases. The V gene's germline CDR1 is SGHTA and CDR2 FQGNSA. The CDR3 consists of 15 residues. CDR3 in amino acids: CASSLSQGPAYEQYF. In DNA form, the CDR3 reads TGTGCCAGCAGCTTAAGTCAGGGGCCGGCCTACGAGCAGTACTTC.

The chain carries TRBV7-6 and TRBJ1-1, with TRBD1 matching over 9 bases. Losses at the gene ends were 5 bases for V and 9 bases for J; bases not matched to a gene: 13. Germline V gene lookup returns CDR1 SGHVS and CDR2 FNYEAQ. This CDR3 has 15 amino acids. CDR3 sequence: CASSPTGDREEKAFF. CDR3 nucleotide sequence: TGTGCCAGCAGCCCGACCGGGGACAGGGAGGAAAAAGCTTTCTTT.

This clone appeared a few times. CDR3 bases: TGTGCCAGCAGCCTGGAGGACAGCCGCTACAATGAGCAGTTCTTC. As protein: CASSLEDSRYNEQFF. The rearrangement uses TRBV3-1 (or the pseudogene TRBV3-2) and TRBJ2-1, with D maybe TRBD1 (6 bases). This CDR3 is 15 amino acids long. V gave up 4 bases and J gave up 3 bases, with 13 bases separating them. Germline CDR1 reads LGHDT; CDR2 reads YNNKEL (reference sequence).

This clone was seen only once. The V and J genes are TRBV4-2 and TRBJ1-2; no clear D. In germline, CDR1 is LGHNA, CDR2 YNFKEQ. The CDR3 totals 15 residues. The germline V and J ends were trimmed by 4 bases and 0 bases, with 12 bases remaining between them. The CDR3 region is CASSLDQAPNYGYTF. The CDR3, as DNA: TGTGCCAGCAGCCTGGATCAGGCCCCTAACTATGGCTACACCTTC.

This clone appeared a few times. This chain uses TRBV4-3 with TRBJ1-4, with TRBD1 as a possible D gene (5 bases). Between the trimmed V and J ends, which lost 4 bases and 3 bases, there was a span of 12 bases. Germline-derived CDR1 and CDR2 are LGHNA and YSLEER. The CDR3 covers 15 residues. CDR3 sequence reads: CASSPKGVANEKLFF. CDR3 coding DNA: TGCGCCAGCAGCCCCAAAGGGGTGGCTAATGAAAAACTGTTTTTT.

The chain combines TRBV7-9 with TRBJ2-7; D is unresolved. This CDR3 comprises 12 residues. Germline assignment: CDR1 SEHNR and CDR2 FQNEAQ (reference sequence). V was trimmed by 5 bases and J by 5 bases, leaving 10 bases between them. The CDR3 region has the DNA TGTGCCAGCAGCGACCAAGCGCACGAGCAGTACTTC. This encodes CASSDQAHEQYF. Complete variable domain (other parts from reference TRBV7-9 and TRBJ2-7): DTGVSQNPRHKITKRGQNVTFRCDPISEHNRLYWYRQTLGQGPEFLTYFQNEAQLEKSRLLSDRFSAERPKGSFSTLEIQRTEQGDSAMYLCASSDQAHEQYFGPGTRLTVT.

This clone was counted a single time. This chain connects TRBV12-3 or TRBV12-4 to TRBJ1-1; 9 nucleotides align to TRBD1. With 1 base clipped from V and 7 bases from J, the junction kept 1 base outside the gene matches. The CDR3 has 13 amino acids. The CDR3 DNA follows: TGTGCCAGCAGTTTAGGGGACAGGGATGAAGCTTTCTTT. It encodes CASSLGDRDEAFF.

V and J are TRBV6-2 or TRBV6-3 and TRBJ2-7, with 7 positions matching TRBD1. V lost 6 bases, J lost 3 bases, and 8 bases stayed unmatched. The CDR3 consists of 14 residues. Germline values: CDR1 MNHEY, CDR2 SVGEGT. CDR3 residues: CASSPLGQYYEQYF. Written as DNA, the CDR3 is TGTGCCAGCAGCCCCTTGGGACAGTACTACGAGCAGTACTTC.

The V gene is TRBV6-1, the J gene TRBJ2-2, with TRBD1 matching 8 bases. Germline CDR1 and CDR2: MNHNS and SASEGT. CDR3 length equals 18 residues. After removal of 1 base from V and 8 bases from J, the junction contained 15 bases not matched to a gene. In DNA, the CDR3 is TGTGCCAGCAGTGAAGACCCCTACAGGGGGGTAGTTGGAGGGGAGCTGTTTTTT. This translates into CASSEDPYRGVVGGELFF.

This clone has a count of ten or more. This chain connects TRBV10-3 to TRBJ1-1; 7 positions match TRBD1. The J segment lost 1 base and the V segment lost 10 bases, leaving 6 bases of the junction unmatched. The CDR3 is 13 residues long. Germline CDR1 and CDR2: ENHRY and SYGVKD. In nucleotides, the CDR3 is TGTGCCACGAGACAGGGCCCGAACACTGAAGCTTTCTTT. Protein product: CATRQGPNTEAFF.